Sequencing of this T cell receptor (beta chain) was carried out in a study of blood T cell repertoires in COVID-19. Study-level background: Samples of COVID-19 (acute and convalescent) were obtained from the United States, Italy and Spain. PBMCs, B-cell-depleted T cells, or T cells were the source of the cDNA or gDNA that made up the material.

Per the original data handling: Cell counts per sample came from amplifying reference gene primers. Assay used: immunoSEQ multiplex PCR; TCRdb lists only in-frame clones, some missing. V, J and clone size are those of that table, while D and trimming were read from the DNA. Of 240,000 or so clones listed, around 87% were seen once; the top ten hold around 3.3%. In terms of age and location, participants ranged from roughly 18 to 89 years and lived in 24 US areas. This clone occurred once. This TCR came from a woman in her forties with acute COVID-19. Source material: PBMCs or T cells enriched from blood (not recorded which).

The CDR3 here is CASSRRLAGGPDTQYF. The CDR3 DNA reads as TGTGCCAGCAGCCGCCGACTAGCGGGAGGGCCAGATACGCAGTATTTT. This chain joins TRBV5-8 and TRBJ2-3; TRBD2 aligns across 14 bases. Trimming cost V 4 bases and J 4 bases; bases outside gene matches: 5. This CDR3 comprises 16 residues. The germline CDR1 and CDR2 sequences are SGHTS and YDEGEE.